This T cell receptor beta chain was found in a study of OX40 agonist ivuxolimab in advanced cancers. For this clone: Its specificity is not known.

The protocol was immunoSEQ multiplex PCR, while the TCRdb copy is restricted to in-frame clones and leaves out a portion. The sample yields 55,000 to 65,000 clones, approximately 87% seen once. The CDR3 covers 14 residues. The germline V gene encodes CDR1 SQVTM and CDR2 ANQGSEA. J lost 4 bases, V lost 8 bases, and 3 bases had no gene match. Points from the study as a whole: Expanded clones were, on average, more numerous in CD8+ T cells than in CD4+.

The sequenced sample was CD4+ or CD8+ T cells sorted from blood, obtained in a trial of the OX40 agonist ivuxolimab. This chain uses TRBV29-1 with TRBJ2-3; TRBD2 matches 16 bases. The sequence came from an adult with an advanced solid tumor such as melanoma, head and neck, liver or kidney cancer. CDR3 sequence: CSSGLAGGPDTQYF. The DNA for the CDR3 is TGCAGCTCGGGACTAGCGGGAGGGCCAGATACGCAGTATTTT.